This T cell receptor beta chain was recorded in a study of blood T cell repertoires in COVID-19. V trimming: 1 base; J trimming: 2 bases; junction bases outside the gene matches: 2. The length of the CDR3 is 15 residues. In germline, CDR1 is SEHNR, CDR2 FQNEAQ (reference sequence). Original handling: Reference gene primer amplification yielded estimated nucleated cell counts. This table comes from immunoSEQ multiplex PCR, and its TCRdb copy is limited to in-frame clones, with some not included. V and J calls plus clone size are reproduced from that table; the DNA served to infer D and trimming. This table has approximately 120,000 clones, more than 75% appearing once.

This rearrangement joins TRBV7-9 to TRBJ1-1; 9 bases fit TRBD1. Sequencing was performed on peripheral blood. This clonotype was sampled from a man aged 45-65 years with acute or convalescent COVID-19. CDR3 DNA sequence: TGTGCCAGCAGCTTAGTGGGACAGGGCAACACTGAAGCTTTCTTT. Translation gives CASSLVGQGNTEAFF.